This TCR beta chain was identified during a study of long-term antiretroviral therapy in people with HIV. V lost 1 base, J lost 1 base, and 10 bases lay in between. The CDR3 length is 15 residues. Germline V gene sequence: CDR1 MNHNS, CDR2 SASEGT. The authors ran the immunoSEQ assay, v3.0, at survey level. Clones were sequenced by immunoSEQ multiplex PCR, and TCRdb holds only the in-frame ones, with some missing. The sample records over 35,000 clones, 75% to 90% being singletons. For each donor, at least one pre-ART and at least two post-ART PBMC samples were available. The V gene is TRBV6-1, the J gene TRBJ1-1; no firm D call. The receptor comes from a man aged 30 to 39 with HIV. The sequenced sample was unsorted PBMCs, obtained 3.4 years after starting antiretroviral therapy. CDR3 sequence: CASSEGSWGNTEAFF. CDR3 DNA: TGTGCCAGCAGTGAAGGGTCGTGGGGGAACACTGAAGCTTTCTTT.